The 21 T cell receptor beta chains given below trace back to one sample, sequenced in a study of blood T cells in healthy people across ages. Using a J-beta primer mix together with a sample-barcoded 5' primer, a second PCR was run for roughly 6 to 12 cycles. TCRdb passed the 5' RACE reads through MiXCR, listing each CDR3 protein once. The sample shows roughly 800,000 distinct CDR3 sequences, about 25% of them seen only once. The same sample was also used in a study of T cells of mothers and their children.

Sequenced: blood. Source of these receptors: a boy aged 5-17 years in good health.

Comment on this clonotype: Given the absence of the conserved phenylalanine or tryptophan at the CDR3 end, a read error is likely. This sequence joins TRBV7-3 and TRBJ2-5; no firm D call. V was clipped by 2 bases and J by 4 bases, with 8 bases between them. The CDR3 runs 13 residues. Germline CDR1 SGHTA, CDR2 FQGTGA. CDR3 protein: CASSLDDSETQYL. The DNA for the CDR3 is TGTGCCAGCAGCTTAGACGACTCAGAGACCCAGTACCTC.

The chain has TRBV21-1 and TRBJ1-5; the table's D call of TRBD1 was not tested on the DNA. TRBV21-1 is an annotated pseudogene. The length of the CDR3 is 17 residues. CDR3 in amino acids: CASSKGGTGRRRQPQHF. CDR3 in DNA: TGTGCCAGCAGCAAAGGGGGGACAGGGAGGAGGAGGCAGCCCCAGCATTTT.

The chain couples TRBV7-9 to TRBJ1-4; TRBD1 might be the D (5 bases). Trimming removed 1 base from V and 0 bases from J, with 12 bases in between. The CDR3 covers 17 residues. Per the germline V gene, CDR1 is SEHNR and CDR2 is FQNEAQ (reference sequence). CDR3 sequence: CASSLEVGTATNEKLFF. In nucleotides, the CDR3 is TGTGCCAGCAGCTTAGAGGTCGGGACCGCAACTAATGAAAAACTGTTTTTT.

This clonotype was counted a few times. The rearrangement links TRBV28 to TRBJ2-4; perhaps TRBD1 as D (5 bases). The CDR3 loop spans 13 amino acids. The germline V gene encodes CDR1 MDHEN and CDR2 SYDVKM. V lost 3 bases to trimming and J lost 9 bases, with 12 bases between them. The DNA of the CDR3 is TGTGCCAGCAGTTTCCCCTGGGGCGGCATTCAGTACTTC. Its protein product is CASSFPWGGIQYF.

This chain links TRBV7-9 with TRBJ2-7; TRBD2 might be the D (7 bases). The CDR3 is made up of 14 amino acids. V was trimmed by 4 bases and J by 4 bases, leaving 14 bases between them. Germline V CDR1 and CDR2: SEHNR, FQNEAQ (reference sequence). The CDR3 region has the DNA TGTGCCAGCAGCTACGAGGGGGGGCCATACGAGCAGTACTTC. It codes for CASSYEGGPYEQYF.

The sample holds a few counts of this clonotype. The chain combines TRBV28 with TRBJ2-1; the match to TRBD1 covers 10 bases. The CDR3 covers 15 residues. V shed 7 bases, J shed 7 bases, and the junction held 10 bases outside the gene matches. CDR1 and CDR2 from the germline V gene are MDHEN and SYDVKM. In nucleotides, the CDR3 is TGTGCCAGCACCAGCGGACAGGGGGGAAGGAATGAGCAGTTCTTC. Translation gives CASTSGQGGRNEQFF.

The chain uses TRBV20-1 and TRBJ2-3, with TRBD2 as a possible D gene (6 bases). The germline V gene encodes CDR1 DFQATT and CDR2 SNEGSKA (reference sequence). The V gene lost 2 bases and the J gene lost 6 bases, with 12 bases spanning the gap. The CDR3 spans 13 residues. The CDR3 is CSARPGTPDTQYF. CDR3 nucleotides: TGCAGTGCTAGACCTGGGACTCCCGATACGCAGTATTTT.

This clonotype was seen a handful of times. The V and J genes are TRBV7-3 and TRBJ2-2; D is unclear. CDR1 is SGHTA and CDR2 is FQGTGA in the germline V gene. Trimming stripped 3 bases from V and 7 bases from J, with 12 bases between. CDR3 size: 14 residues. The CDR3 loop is CASSLDLRFGELFF. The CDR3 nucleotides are TGTGCCAGCAGCTTGGACCTCCGTTTCGGGGAGCTGTTTTTT.

In DNA form, the CDR3 reads TGCAGTGCTAGTAAGGGAGTGGGAGAGACCCAGTACTTC. This sequence encodes CSASKGVGETQYF. The chain joins TRBV20-1 to TRBJ2-1, with a possible D match to TRBD2 (5 bases). The J call is doubtful: the DNA matches TRBJ2-5 better. CDR3 length equals 13 residues. Germline V gene lookup returns CDR1 DFQATT and CDR2 SNEGSKA (reference sequence).

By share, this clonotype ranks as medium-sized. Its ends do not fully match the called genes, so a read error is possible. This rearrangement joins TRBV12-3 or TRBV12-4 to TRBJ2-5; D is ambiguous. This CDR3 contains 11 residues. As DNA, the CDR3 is TGTGCCAGCAGCTTAGGAGAGACCCAGTACTTC. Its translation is CASSLGETQYF.

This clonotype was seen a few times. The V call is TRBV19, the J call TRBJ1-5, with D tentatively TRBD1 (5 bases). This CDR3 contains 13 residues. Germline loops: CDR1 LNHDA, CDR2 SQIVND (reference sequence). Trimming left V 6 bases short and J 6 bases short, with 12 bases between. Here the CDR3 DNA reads TGTGCCAGTAGGTGGGGAACAGGTCAGCCCCAGCATTTT. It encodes CASRWGTGQPQHF.

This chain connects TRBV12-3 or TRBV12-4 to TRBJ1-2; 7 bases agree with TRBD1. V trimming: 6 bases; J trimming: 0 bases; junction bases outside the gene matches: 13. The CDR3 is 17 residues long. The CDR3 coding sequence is TGTGCCAGCAGGCTCTGGACAGGAAGAGGGGCTAACTATGGCTACACCTTC. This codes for CASRLWTGRGANYGYTF.

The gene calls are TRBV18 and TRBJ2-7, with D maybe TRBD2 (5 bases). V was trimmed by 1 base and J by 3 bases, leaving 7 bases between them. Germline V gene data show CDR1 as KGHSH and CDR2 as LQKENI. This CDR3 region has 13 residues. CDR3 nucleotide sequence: TGTGCCAGCTCACCACTACGGGGCTACGAGCAGTACTTC. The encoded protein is CASSPLRGYEQYF.

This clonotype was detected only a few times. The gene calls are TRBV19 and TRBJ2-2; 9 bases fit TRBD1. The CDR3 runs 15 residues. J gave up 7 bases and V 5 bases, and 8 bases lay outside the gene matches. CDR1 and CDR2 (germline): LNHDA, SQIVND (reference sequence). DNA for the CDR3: TGTGCCAGTAGTGATCGGGACAGGGATGGCGGGGAGCTGTTTTTT. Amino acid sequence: CASSDRDRDGGELFF.

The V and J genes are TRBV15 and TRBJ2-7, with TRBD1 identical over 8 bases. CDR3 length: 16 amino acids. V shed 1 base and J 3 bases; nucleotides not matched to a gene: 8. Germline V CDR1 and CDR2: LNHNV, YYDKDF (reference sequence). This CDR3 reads CATSRAGQGNGYEQYF. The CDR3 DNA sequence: TGTGCCACCAGCAGAGCCGGACAGGGAAATGGCTACGAGCAGTACTTC. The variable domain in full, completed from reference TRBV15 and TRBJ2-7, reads DAMVIQNPRYQVTQFGKPVTLSCSQTLNHNVMYWYQQKSSQAPKLLFHYYDKDFNNEADTPDNFQSRRPNTSFCFLDIRSPGLGDTAMYLCATSRAGQGNGYEQYFGPGTRLTVT.

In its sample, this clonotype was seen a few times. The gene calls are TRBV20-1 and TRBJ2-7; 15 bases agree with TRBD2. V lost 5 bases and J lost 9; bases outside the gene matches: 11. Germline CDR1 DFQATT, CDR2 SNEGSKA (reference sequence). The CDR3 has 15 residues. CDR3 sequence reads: CSAPEPGLAGGGQYF. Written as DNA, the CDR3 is TGCAGTGCTCCTGAGCCGGGACTAGCGGGAGGCGGGCAGTACTTC.

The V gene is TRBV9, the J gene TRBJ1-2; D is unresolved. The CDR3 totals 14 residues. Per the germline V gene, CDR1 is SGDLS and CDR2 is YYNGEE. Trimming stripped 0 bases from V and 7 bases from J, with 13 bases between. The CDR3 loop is CASSVEFHGFGYTF. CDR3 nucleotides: TGTGCCAGCAGCGTAGAATTTCATGGGTTTGGCTACACCTTC.

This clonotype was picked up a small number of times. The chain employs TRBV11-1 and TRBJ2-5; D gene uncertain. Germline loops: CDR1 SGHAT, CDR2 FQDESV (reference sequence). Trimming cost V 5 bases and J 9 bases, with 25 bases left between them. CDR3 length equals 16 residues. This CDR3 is CASSPLMKRPTSPQYF. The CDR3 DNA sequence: TGTGCCAGCAGCCCCCTAATGAAGAGACCCACCTCTCCCCAGTACTTC.

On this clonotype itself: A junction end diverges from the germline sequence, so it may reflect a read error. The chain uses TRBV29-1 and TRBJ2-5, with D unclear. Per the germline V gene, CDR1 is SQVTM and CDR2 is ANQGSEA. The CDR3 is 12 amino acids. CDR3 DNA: TGCAGCGTCCTAAACACCGAAGAGGCCCAGTACTTC. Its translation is CSVLNTEEAQYF.

The CDR3 region has the DNA TGTGCCAGTCGTAAGGGTGGGGACACTGAAGCTTTCTTT. This gives the protein CASRKGGDTEAFF. This chain connects TRBV19 to TRBJ1-1; D is unresolved. The CDR3 is 13 residues long. Germline CDR1 and CDR2: LNHDA and SQIVND (reference sequence). The germline V and J ends were trimmed by 8 bases and 3 bases, with 13 bases remaining between them.

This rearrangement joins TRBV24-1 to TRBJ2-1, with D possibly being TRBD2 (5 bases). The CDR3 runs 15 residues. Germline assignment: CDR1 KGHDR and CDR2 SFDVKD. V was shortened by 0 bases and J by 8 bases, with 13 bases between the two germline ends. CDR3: CATSDLAGSGYEQFF. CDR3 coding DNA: TGTGCCACCAGTGATTTGGCGGGCTCAGGATATGAGCAGTTCTTC.